Following are 5 T cell receptor beta chains from one sample sequenced in a study of OX40 agonist ivuxolimab in advanced cancers. This table comes from immunoSEQ multiplex PCR, and its TCRdb copy is limited to in-frame clones, with some not included. This sample has around 57,000 clones, with about four fifths found just once. The specimen comprised CD4+ or CD8+ T cells sorted from blood, sampled in a trial of the OX40 agonist ivuxolimab. The receptor set was obtained from an adult with an advanced solid tumor such as melanoma, head and neck, liver or kidney cancer.

V usage is TRBV6-5 and J usage is TRBJ1-1; 10 bases agree with TRBD1. Unmatched junction bases numbered 1, after V lost 5 bases and J lost 1 base. Germline loops: CDR1 MNHEY, CDR2 SVGAGI. The CDR3 spans 14 residues. CDR3 in amino acids: CASSRQGANTEAFF. As DNA, the CDR3 is TGTGCCAGCAGTAGACAGGGGGCGAACACTGAAGCTTTCTTT.

The chain combines TRBV7-8 with TRBJ2-1, with 8 bases identical to TRBD2. Germline V gene sequence: CDR1 SGHVS, CDR2 FQNEAQ. The trim removed 2 bases at V and 3 bases at J, leaving 0 bases unmatched. This CDR3 is built from 14 residues. The CDR3 protein is CASSLSGGYNEQFF. The CDR3 region has the DNA TGTGCCAGCAGCTTAAGCGGGGGCTACAATGAGCAGTTCTTC.

This sequence joins TRBV5-1 and TRBJ2-7, with 12 bases lining up with TRBD1. Germline CDR1 SGHRS, CDR2 YFSETQ. The V gene end was trimmed by 4 bases and the J gene end by 7 bases; junction bases not matched to a gene: 9. This CDR3 is 15 amino acids long. CDR3 in amino acids: CASSDGGQGAREQYF. The CDR3 DNA reads as TGCGCCAGCAGCGATGGGGGACAGGGGGCACGGGAGCAGTACTTC.

The J gene is TRBJ2-1, the V gene TRBV19, with D perhaps matching TRBD2 (5 bases). V was pared by 9 bases and J by 8 bases, with 11 bases between. Germline V gene data show CDR1 as LNHDA and CDR2 as SQIVND (reference sequence). CDR3 length: 11 amino acids. The chain's CDR3 is CASQGLDEQFF. In DNA form, the CDR3 reads TGTGCCAGCCAAGGACTTGATGAGCAGTTCTTC. The complete variable domain, with remaining parts taken from reference TRBV19 and TRBJ2-1, reads DGGITQSPKYLFRKEGQNVTLSCEQNLNHDAMYWYRQDPGQGLRLIYYSQIVNDFQKGDIAEGYSVSREKKESFPLTVTSAQKNPTAFYLCASQGLDEQFFGPGTRLTVL.

The chain has TRBV15 and TRBJ2-3; 10 bases line up with TRBD1. V shed 0 bases, J shed 2 bases, and the junction held 11 bases outside the gene matches. The length of the CDR3 is 19 residues. The germline V gene encodes CDR1 LNHNV and CDR2 YYDKDF (reference sequence). The DNA for the CDR3 is TGTGCCACCAGCAGAGATAGTATCGGGACAGGGGCCGACACAGATACGCAGTATTTT. Amino acids: CATSRDSIGTGADTDTQYF.